This TCR beta chain emerged from a study of T cells after yellow fever vaccination. Overall study findings and caveats: Repertoires sorted by FACS could include abundant clonotypes that are contaminants from the bulk population.

The V segment lost 6 bases and the J segment 3 bases; nucleotides outside the gene matches: 5. The germline V gene has CDR1 DFQATT and CDR2 SNEGSKA (reference sequence). The CDR3 spans 14 residues. TCRdb analysed the 5' RACE reads with MiXCR anew, one entry per CDR3 protein. The sample shows fewer than 500,000 distinct CDR3 sequences, over 15% of them seen only once. Of note for this clonotype: The target antigen is unknown.

The chain joins TRBV20-1 to TRBJ2-5; 12 bases map to TRBD2. The sample was PBMCs, taken before the yellow fever booster vaccination. This TCR was recovered from a man between 18 and 29 years old who received the YFV17D yellow fever vaccine. Here the CDR3 DNA reads TGCAGTGCCCTAGCGGGGGGGACGGAAGAGACCCAGTACTTC. Amino acid sequence: CSALAGGTEETQYF.